These 6 T cell receptor beta chains were sequenced from one sample in a study of shared clonotypes between healthy human individuals. CD8 cells classed as naive were CD45RO-negative and positively selected for CCR7, excluding terminally differentiated effector memory CD45RA+ cells. Sequencing used immunoSEQ multiplex PCR; TCRdb keeps in-frame clones, though not all of them. Of around 600,000 clones listed, nearly 98% were seen once; the top ten hold approximately 0.33%. The sample comprised naive CD8+ T cells sorted from blood. Source of these receptors: a man aged 30 to 39 in good health.

The chain links TRBV7-9 to TRBJ2-2; the D gene is possibly TRBD1 (5 bases). V shed 2 bases and J shed 1 base, with 11 bases lying between them. The germline CDR1 and CDR2 sequences are SEHNR and FQNEAQ (reference sequence). The CDR3 runs 16 residues. Here the CDR3 DNA reads TGTGCCAGCAGCTTATTGGGAACAGGGAACACCGGGGAGCTGTTTTTT. The encoded protein is CASSLLGTGNTGELFF.

Points on this clone: An end of the junction does not agree with germline; a read error may underlie this. CDR3 sequence reads: CASSLAIYEQFF. The CDR3 DNA is TGTGCCAGCAGCCTAGCGATCTATGAGCAGTTCTTC. The chain has TRBV7-9 and TRBJ2-1, with D possibly TRBD2 on 6 matching bases. The V gene's germline CDR1 is SEHNR and CDR2 FQNEAQ (reference sequence). This CDR3 region has 12 residues.

This clone was counted a single time. This sequence joins TRBV21-1 and TRBJ2-2; the table gives TRBD2 as D, unverified against the DNA. TRBV21-1 corresponds to a pseudogene. CDR3 length: 17 residues. CDR3 coding DNA: TGTGCCAGCAGCGAAGGGGTGAGGTGCGGGAGAGCCGGGGAGCTGTTTTTT. Its protein product is CASSEGVRCGRAGELFF.

The rearrangement uses TRBV15 and TRBJ2-3, with 8 bases matching TRBD1. After removal of 6 bases from V and 3 bases from J, the junction contained 8 bases not matched to a gene. CDR3 length equals 15 residues. Looked up from germline, CDR1 is LNHNV and CDR2 is YYDKDF (reference sequence). The DNA for the CDR3 is TGTGCCACCAGTTTCGACAGGGGTTTAACAGATACGCAGTATTTT. Encoded protein: CATSFDRGLTDTQYF.

The rearrangement links TRBV11-2 to TRBJ2-1; 8 bases match TRBD2. The J segment lost 4 bases and the V segment lost 3 bases, leaving 5 bases of the junction unmatched. The length of the CDR3 is 15 residues. Germline CDR1 reads SGHAT; CDR2 reads FQNNGV. The CDR3 bases are TGTGCCAGCAGCTTGGGACTAGGGGGTTACAATGAGCAGTTCTTC. This encodes CASSLGLGGYNEQFF.

This chain connects TRBV10-3 to TRBJ2-3, with 9 bases identical to TRBD1. The CDR3 covers 15 residues. J gave up 2 bases and V 2 bases, and 2 bases lay outside the gene matches. Per germline, CDR1 ENHRY and CDR2 SYGVKD. CDR3 protein: CAISEGTGHTDTQYF. The DNA for the CDR3 is TGTGCCATCAGTGAGGGGACAGGGCACACAGATACGCAGTATTTT.